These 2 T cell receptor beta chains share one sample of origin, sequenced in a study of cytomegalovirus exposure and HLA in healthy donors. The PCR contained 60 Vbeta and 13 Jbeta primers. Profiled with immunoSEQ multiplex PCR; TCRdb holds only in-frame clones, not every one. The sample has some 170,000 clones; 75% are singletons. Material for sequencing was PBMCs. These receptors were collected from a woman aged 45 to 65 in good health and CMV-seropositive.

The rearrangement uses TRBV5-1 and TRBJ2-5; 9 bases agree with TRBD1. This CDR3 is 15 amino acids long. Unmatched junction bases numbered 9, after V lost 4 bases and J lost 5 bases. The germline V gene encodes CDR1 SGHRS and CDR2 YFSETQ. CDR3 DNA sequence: TGCGCCAGCAGCACTGGGACAGGGAGTACGGAGACCCAGTACTTC. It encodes CASSTGTGSTETQYF.

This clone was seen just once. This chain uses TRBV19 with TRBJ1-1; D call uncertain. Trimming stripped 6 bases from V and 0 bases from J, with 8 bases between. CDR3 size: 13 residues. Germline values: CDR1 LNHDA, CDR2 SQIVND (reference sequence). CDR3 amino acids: CASSRILNTEAFF. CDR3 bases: TGTGCCAGTAGCAGGATACTGAACACTGAAGCTTTCTTT. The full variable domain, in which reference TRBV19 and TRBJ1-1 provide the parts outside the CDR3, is DGGITQSPKYLFRKEGQNVTLSCEQNLNHDAMYWYRQDPGQGLRLIYYSQIVNDFQKGDIAEGYSVSREKKESFPLTVTSAQKNPTAFYLCASSRILNTEAFFGQGTRLTVV.